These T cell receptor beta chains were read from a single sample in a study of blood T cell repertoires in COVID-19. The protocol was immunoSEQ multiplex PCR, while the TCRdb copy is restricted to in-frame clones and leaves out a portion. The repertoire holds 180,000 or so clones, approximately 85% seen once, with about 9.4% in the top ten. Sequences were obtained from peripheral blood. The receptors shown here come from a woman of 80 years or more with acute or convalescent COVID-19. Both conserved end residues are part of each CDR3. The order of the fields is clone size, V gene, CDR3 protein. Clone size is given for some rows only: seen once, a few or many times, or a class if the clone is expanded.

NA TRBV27 CASSFGGAFF
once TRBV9 CASSAGTSDLYNEQFF
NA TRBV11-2 CASSLRASPTNEKLFF
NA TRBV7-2 CASSLWDSYTEAFF
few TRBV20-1 CSASAGTQNSPLHF
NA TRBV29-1 CSVLKDRVFTDTQYF
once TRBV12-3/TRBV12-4 CASSLGQGARAFF
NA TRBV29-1 CSVLEDPGYGYTF
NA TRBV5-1 CASSWDTTYEQYF
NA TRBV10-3 CAISDGQSNQPQHF
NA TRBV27 CASSLSGQVNQPQHF
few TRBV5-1 CASSSGLAGMYNEQFF
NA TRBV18 CASSPDTKGGTDEQYF
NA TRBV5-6 CASSPSPGQGYGYTF
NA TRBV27 CASTETGSGELFF
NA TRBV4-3 CASSQVRSGEQYF
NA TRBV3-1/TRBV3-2 CASSQDRTGAYEQYF
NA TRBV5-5 CASSLLGQGATYEQYF
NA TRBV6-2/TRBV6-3 CASSYPTHRDHQPQHF
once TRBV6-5 CASSSDSPSYEQYF
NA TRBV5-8 CASSFNPRGSPLHF
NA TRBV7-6 CASSLGQGSYGYTF
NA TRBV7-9 CASSLALGLAGSSYNEQFF
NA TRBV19 CASSITGRSGNTIYF
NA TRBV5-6 CASSWLRSAGELFF
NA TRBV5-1 CASSLVLAGGGNEQFF
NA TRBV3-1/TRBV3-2 CASSQDIGVPYNSPLHF
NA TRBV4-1 CASSQAGVGNTIYF
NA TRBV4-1 CASSQGPLAGSETQYF
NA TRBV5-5 CASKIQGDSGNTIYF
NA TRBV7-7 CASSLVDSSNTEAFF
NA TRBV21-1 CASSVRGDLQPQHF
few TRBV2 CASSTQLARNEQYF
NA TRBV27 CASSFSASGGAGQYF
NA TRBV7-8 CASLAGGSSLYEQYF
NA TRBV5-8 CASSFEKGPVANQPQHF
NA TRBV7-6 CASSLEGLPTDTQYF
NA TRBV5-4 CASSRGTPSGNTIYF
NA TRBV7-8 CASSFEEGYQPQHF
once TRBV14 CASSPPQLGYELNTEAFF
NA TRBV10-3 CAISDGQGNSNQPQHF
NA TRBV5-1 CASSFQGSSYEQYF
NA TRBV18 CASSPGTGNSYEQYF
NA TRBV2 CASLAGGRRGETQYF
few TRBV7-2 CASSLAGHNEQFF
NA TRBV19 CASSIGRGSATNEKLFF
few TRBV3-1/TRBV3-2 CASSQDQGQGPPSNTGELFF
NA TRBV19 CASSITGTPGYTF